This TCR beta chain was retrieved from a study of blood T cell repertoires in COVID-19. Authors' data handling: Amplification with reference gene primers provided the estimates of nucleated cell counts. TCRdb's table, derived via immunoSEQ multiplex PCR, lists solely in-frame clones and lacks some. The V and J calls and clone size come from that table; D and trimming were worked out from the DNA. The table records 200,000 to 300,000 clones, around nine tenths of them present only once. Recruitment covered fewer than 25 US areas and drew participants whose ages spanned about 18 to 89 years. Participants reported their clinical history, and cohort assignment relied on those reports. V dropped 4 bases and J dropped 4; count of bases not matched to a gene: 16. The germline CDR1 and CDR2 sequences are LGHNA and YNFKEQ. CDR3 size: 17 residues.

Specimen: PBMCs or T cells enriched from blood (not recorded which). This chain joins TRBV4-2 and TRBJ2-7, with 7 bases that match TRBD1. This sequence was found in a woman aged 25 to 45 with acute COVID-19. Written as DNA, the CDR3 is TGTGCCAGCAGCCCCAGCGCCCAGGGGGTTAGACATTACGAGCAGTACTTC. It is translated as CASSPSAQGVRHYEQYF.